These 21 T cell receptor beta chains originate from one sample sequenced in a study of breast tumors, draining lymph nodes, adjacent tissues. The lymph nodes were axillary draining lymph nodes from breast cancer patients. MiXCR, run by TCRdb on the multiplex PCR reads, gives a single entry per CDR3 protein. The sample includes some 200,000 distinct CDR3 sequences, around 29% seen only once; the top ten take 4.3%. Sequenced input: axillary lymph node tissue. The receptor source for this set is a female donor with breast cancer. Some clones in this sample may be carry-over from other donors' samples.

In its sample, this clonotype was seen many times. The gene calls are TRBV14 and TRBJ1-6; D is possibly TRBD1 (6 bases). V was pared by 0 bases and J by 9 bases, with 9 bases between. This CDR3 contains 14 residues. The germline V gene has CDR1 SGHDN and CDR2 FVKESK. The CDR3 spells CASSQEGAGSPLHF. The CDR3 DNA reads TGTGCCAGCAGCCAAGAGGGGGCTGGTTCACCCCTCCACTTT.

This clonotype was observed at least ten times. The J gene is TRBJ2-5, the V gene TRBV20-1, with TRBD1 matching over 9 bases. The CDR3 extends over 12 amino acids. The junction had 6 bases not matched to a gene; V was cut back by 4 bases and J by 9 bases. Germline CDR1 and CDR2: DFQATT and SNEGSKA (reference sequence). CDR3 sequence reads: CSATWTGEAQYF. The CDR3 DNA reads TGCAGTGCTACCTGGACAGGGGAGGCCCAGTACTTC.

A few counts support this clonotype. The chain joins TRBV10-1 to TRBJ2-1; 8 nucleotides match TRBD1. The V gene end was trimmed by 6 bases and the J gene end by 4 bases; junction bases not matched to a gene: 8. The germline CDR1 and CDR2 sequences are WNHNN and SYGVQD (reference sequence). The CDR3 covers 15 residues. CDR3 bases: TGCGCCAGCAGCGCCGGGACAGGCCTTTACAATGAGCAGTTCTTC. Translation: CASSAGTGLYNEQFF.

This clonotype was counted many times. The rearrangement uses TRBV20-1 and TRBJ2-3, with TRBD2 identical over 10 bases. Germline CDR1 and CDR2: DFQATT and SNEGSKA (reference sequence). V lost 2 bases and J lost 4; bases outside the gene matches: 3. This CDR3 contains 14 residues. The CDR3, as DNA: TGCAGTGCTAGACTAGCGGGAGTTGCAGATACGCAGTATTTT. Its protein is CSARLAGVADTQYF.

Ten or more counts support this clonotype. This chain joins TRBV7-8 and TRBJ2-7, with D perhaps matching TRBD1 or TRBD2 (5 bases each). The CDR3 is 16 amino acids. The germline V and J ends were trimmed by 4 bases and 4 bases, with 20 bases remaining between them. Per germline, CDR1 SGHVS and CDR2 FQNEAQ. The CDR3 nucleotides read TGTGCCAGCAGCTGGGAGACAGTCCTTGGCGGTTACGAGCAGTACTTC. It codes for CASSWETVLGGYEQYF.

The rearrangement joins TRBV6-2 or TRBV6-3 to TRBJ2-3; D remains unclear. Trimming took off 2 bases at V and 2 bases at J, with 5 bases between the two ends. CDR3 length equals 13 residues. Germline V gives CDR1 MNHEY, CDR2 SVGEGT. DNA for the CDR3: TGTGCCAGCAGTTACCCCGACACAGATACGCAGTATTTT. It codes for CASSYPDTDTQYF.

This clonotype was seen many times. Written as DNA, the CDR3 is TGTGCCAGCAGCCCAGACTTGAGCTCCTACGAGCAGTACTTC. It codes for CASSPDLSSYEQYF. V gene TRBV5-8 combines with J gene TRBJ2-7, with no clear D. The CDR3 is 14 amino acids. Trimming shortened V by 4 bases and J by 0 bases, and 11 bases separated the two germline ends. The germline V gene encodes CDR1 SGHTS and CDR2 YDEGEE.

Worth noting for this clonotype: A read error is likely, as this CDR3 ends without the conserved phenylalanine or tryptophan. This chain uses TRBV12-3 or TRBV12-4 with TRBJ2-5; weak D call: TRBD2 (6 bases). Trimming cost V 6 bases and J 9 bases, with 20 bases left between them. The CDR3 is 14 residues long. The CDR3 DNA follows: TGTGCCAGCAGGGAGGGGTCGAGCAATCAGCCCCAGTACCTC. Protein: CASREGSSNQPQYL.

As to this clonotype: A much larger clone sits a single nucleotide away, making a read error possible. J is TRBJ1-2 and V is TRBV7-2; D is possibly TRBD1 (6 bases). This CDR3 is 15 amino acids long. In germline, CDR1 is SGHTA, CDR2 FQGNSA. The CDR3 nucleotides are TGTGCCAGCAGCCAACTCGATAGGGGGGCCAGGGGCTACCCCTTC. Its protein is CASSQLDRGARGYPF.

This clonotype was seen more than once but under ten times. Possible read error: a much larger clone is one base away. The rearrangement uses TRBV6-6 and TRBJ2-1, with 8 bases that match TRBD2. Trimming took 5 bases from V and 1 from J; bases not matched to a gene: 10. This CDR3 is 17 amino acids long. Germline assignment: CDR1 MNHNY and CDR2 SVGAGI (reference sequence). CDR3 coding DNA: TGTGCCAGCAGTCCAGGCCCACTAGCGGAGTCCTACAATGAGCAGTTCTTC. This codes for CASSPGPLAESYNEQFF.

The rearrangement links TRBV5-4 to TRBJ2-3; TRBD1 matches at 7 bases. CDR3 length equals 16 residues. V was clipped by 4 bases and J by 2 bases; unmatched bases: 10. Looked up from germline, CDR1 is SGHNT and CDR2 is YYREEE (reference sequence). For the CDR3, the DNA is TGTGCCAGCAGCACAGGACAGGCGGCTATCACAGATACGCAGTATTTT. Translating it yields CASSTGQAAITDTQYF.

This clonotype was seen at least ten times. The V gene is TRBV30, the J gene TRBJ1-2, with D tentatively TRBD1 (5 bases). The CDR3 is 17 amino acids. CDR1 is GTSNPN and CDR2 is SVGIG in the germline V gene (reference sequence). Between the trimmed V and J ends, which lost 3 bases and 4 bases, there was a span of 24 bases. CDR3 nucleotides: TGTGCCTGGAGACGGGGACGTCCAGGGCAGGGCCCCTATGGCTACACCTTC. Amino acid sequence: CAWRRGRPGQGPYGYTF.

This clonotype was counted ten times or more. CDR3 DNA: TGTGCCAGTAGTACCTCTGAGCGGGAGCTGTTTTTT. Its protein product is CASSTSERELFF. J is TRBJ2-2 and V is TRBV19; D unresolved. Germline V CDR1 and CDR2: LNHDA, SQIVND (reference sequence). V was cut by 4 bases and J by 9 bases, with 9 bases left in between. The CDR3 is 12 residues long.

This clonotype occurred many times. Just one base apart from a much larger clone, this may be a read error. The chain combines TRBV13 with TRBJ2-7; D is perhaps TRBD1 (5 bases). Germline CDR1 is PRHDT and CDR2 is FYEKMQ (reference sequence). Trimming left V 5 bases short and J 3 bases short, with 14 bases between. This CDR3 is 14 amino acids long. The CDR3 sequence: CASSPLDRLYEQYF. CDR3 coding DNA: TGTGCCAGCAGCCCTCTCGACAGACTCTACGAGCAGTACTTC.

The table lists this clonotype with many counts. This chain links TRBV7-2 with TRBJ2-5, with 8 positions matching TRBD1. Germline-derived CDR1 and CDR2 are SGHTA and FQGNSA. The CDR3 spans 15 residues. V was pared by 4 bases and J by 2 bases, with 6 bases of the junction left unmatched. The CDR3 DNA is TGTGCCAGCAGCTCAAACAGGGGGACTCAAGAGACCCAGTACTTC. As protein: CASSSNRGTQETQYF.

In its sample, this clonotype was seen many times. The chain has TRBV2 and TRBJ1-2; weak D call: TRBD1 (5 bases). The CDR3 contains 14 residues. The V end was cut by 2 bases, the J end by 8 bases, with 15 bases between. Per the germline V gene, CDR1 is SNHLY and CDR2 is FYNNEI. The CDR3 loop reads CASSERGATGGYTF. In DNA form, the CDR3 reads TGTGCCAGCAGTGAACGAGGGGCCACAGGAGGCTACACCTTC.

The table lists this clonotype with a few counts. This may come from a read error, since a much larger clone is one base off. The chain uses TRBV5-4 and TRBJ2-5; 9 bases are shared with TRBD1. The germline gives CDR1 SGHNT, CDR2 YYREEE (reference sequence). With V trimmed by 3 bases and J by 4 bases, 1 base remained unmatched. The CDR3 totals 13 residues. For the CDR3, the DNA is TGTGCCAGCAGCTACAGGGGGCCAGAGACCCAGTACTTC. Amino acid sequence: CASSYRGPETQYF.

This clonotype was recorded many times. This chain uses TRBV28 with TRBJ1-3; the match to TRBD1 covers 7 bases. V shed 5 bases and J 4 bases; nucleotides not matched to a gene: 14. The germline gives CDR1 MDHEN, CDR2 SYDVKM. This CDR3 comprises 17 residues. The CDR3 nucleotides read TGTGCCAGCAGTGGAGGAACAGGGGCCCTTTGGGGAAACACCATATATTTT. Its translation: CASSGGTGALWGNTIYF.

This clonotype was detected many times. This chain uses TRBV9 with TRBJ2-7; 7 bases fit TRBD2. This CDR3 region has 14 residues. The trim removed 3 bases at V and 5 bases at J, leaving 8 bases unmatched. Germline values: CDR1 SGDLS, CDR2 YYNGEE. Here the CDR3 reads CASSDPGLSNEQYF. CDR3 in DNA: TGTGCCAGCAGCGATCCGGGACTAAGTAACGAGCAGTACTTC.

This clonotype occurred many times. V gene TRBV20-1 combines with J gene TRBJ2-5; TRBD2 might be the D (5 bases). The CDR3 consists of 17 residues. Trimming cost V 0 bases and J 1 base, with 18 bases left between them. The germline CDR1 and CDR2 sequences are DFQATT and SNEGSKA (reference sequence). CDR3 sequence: CSARDEGAGSVQETQYF. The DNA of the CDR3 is TGCAGTGCTAGAGATGAGGGAGCAGGCAGTGTCCAAGAGACCCAGTACTTC.

The CDR3 spells CASSIGGLRGYTF. CDR3 bases: TGTGCCAGTAGTATAGGGGGCCTGAGGGGCTACACCTTC. The chain couples TRBV19 to TRBJ1-2, with D possibly TRBD1 on 5 matching bases. In germline, CDR1 is LNHDA, CDR2 SQIVND (reference sequence). The CDR3 is 13 residues long. V was cut by 1 base and J by 8 bases, with 11 bases left in between.